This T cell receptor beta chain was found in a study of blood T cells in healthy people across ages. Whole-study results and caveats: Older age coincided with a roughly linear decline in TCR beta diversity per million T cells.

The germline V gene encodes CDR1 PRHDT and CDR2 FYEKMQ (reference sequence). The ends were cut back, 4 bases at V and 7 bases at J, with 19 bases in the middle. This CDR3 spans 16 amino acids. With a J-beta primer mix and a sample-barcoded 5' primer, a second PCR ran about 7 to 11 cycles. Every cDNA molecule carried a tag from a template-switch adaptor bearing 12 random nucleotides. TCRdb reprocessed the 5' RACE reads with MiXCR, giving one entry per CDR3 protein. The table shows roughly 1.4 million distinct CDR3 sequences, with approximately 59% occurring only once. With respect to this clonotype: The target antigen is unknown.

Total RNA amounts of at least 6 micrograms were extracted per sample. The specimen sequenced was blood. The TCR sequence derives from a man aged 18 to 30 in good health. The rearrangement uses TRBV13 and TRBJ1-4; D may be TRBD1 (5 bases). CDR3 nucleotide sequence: TGTGCCAGCAGCTCACACAACGGGGACCCCGGTGAAAAACTGTTTTTT. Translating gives CASSSHNGDPGEKLFF.